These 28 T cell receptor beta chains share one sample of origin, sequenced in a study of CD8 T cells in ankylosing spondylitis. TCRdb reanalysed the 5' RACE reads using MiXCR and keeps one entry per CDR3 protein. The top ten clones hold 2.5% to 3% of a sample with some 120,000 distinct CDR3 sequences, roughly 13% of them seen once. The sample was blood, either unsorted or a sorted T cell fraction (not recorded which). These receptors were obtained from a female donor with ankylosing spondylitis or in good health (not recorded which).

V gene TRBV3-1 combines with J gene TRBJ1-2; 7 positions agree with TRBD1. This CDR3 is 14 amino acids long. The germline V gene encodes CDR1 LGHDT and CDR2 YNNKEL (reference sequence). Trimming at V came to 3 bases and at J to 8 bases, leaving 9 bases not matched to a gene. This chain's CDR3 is CASSHLGGAKGYTF. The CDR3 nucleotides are TGTGCCAGCAGCCACCTAGGGGGCGCGAAGGGCTACACCTTC. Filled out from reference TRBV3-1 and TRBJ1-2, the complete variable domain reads DTAVSQTPKYLVTQMGNDKSIKCEQNLGHDTMYWYKQDSKKFLKIMFSYNNKELIINETVPNRFSPKSPDKAHLNLHINSLELGDSAVYFCASSHLGGAKGYTFGSGTRLTVV.

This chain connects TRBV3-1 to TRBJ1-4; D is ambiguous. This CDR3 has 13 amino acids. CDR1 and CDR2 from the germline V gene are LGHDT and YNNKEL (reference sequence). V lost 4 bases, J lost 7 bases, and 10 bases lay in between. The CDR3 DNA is TGTGCCAGCAGCCGGCGGGTGGGTGAAAAACTGTTTTTT. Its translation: CASSRRVGEKLFF.

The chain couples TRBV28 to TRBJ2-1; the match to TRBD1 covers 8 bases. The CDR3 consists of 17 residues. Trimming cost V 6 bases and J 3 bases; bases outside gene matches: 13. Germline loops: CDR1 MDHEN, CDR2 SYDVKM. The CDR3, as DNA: TGTGCCAGCAGCCAATTGACGACAGGGGTGGGCTACAATGAGCAGTTCTTC. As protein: CASSQLTTGVGYNEQFF.

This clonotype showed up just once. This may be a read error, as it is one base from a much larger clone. CDR3 region: CASRLYAGLNTEAFF. The DNA of the CDR3 is TGCGCCAGCAGATTGTACGCAGGCCTCAACACTGAAGCTTTCTTT. The chain links TRBV5-1 to TRBJ1-1; D remains unclear. This CDR3 has 15 residues. In germline, CDR1 is SGHRS, CDR2 YFSETQ. Trimming stripped 5 bases from V and 2 bases from J, with 16 bases between.

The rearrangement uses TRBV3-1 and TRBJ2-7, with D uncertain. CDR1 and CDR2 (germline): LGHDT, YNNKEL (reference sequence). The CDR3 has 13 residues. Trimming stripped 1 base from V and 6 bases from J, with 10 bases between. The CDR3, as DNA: TGTGCCAGCAGCCAAGGAGACCCCCTCGAGCAGTACTTC. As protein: CASSQGDPLEQYF.

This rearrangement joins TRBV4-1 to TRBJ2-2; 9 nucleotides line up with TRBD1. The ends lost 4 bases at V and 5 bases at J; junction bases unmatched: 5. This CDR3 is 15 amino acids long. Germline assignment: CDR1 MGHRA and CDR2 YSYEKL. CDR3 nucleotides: TGCGCCAGCAGCCCCGGGGACAGGGATACCGGGGAGCTGTTTTTT. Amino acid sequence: CASSPGDRDTGELFF.

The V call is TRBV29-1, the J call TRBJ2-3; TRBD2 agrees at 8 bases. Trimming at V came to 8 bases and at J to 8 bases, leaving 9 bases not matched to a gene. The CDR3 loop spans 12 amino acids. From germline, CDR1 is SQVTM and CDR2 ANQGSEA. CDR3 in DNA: TGCAGCTCTGGGGGTAGCGGGGTTACGCAGTATTTT. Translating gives CSSGGSGVTQYF.

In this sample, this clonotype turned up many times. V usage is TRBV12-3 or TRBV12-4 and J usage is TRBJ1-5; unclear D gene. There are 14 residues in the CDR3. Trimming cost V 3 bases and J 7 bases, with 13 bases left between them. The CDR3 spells CASSLAAGGQPQHF. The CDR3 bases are TGTGCCAGCAGTTTGGCGGCAGGCGGGCAGCCCCAGCATTTT.

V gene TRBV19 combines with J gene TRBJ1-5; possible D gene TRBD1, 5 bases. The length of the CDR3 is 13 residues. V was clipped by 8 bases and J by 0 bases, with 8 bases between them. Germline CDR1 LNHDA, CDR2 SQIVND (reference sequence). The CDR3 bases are TGTGCCAGTCGGGACTTTAGCAATCAGCCCCAGCATTTT. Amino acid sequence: CASRDFSNQPQHF.

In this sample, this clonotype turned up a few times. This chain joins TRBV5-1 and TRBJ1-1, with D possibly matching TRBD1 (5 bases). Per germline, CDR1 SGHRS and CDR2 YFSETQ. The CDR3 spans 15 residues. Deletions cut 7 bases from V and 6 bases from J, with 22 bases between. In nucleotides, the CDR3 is TGCGCCAGCGCCCCCCTCCGGGGCCGCGACGCTGAAGCTTTCTTT. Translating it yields CASAPLRGRDAEAFF.

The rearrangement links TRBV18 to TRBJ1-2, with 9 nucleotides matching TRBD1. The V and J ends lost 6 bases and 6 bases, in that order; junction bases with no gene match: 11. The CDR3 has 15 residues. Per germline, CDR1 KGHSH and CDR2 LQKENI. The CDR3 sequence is CASSAGGTGPDGYTF. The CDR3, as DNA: TGTGCCAGCTCGGCGGGGGGGACAGGGCCTGATGGCTACACCTTC.

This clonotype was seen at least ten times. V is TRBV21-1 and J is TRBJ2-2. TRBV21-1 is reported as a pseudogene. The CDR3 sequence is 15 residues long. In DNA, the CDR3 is TGTGCCAGCGCGACCGTACCGTACTCCACCGGGGAGCTGTTTTTT. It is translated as CASATVPYSTGELFF.

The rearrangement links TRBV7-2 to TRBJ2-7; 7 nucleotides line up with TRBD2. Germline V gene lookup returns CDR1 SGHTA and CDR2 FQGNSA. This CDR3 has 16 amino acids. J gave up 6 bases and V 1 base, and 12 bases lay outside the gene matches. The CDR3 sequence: CASSLVGGRVGSEQYF. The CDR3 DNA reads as TGTGCCAGCAGCTTAGTGGGTGGGAGGGTCGGATCCGAGCAGTACTTC.

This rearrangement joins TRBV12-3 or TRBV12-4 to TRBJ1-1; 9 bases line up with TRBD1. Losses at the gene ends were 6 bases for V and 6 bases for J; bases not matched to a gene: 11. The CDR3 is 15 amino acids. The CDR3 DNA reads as TGTGCCAGCAGAAATCCGGGACAGGGAGGGGCTGAAGCTTTCTTT. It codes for CASRNPGQGGAEAFF.

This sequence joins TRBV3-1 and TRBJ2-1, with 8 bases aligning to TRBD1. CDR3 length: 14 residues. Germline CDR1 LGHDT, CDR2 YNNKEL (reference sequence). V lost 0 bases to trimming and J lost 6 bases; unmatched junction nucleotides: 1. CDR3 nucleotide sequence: TGTGCCAGCAGCCAAGATACAGGGGGCAATGAGCAGTTCTTC. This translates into CASSQDTGGNEQFF.

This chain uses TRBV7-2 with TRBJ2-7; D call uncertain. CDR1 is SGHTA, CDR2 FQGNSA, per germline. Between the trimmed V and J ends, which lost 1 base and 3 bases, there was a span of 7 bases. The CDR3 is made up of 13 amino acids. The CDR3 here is CASSLGLGYEQYF. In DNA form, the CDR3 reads TGTGCCAGCAGCTTAGGTTTGGGCTACGAGCAGTACTTC. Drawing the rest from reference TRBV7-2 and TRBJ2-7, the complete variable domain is GAGVSQSPSNKVTEKGKDVELRCDPISGHTALYWYRQSLGQGLEFLIYFQGNSAPDKSGLPSDRFSAERTGGSVSTLTIQRTQQEDSAVYLCASSLGLGYEQYFGPGTRLTVT.

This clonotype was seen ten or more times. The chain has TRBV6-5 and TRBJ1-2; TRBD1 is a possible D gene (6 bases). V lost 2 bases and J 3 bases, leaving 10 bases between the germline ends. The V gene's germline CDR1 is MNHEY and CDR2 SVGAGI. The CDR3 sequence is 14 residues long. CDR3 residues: CASSYDKGDYGYTF. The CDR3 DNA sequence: TGTGCCAGCAGTTACGACAAGGGGGACTATGGCTACACCTTC.

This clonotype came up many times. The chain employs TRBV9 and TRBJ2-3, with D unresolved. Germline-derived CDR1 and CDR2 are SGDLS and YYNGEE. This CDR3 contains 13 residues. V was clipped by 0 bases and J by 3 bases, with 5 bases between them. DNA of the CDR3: TGTGCCAGCAGCGTAGAAGCGACAGATACGCAGTATTTT. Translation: CASSVEATDTQYF.

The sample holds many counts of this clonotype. CDR3 protein: CASSLVPDYEQYF. CDR3 DNA: TGCGCCAGCAGCTTGGTGCCTGACTACGAGCAGTACTTC. J is TRBJ2-7 and V is TRBV5-1; D remains ambiguous. Germline V gives CDR1 SGHRS, CDR2 YFSETQ. CDR3 length: 13 residues. V shed 0 bases and J shed 3 bases, with 7 bases lying between them.

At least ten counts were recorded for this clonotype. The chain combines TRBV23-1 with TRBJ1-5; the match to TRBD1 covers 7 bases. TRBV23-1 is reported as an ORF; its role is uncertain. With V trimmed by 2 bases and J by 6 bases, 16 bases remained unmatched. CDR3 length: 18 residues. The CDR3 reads CASSQVKTRQGVGQPQHF. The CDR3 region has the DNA TGCGCCAGCAGTCAAGTTAAGACCCGTCAGGGGGTCGGTCAGCCCCAGCATTTT.

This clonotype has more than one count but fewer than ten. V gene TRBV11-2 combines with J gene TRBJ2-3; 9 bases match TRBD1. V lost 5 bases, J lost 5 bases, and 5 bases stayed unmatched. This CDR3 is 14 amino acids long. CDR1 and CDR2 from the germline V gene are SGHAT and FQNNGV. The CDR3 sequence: CASSPRTGEDTQYF. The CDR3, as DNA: TGTGCCAGCAGCCCCCGGACAGGGGAAGATACGCAGTATTTT. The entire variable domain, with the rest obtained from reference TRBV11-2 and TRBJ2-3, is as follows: EAGVAQSPRYKIIEKRQSVAFWCNPISGHATLYWYQQILGQGPKLLIQFQNNGVVDDSQLPKDRFSAERLKGVDSTLKIQPAKLEDSAVYLCASSPRTGEDTQYFGPGTRLTVL.

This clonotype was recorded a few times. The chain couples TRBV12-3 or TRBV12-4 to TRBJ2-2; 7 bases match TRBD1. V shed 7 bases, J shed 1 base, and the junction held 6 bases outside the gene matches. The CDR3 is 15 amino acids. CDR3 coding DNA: TGTGCCAGCAATACAGGGGACCGGAACACCGGGGAGCTGTTTTTT. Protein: CASNTGDRNTGELFF.

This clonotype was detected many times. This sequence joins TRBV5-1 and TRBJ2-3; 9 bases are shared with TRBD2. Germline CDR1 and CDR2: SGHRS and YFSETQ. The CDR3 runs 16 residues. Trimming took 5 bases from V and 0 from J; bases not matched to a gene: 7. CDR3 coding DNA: TGCGCCAGCAGTCCCCAGCGGGGGGCCAGCACAGATACGCAGTATTTT. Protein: CASSPQRGASTDTQYF.

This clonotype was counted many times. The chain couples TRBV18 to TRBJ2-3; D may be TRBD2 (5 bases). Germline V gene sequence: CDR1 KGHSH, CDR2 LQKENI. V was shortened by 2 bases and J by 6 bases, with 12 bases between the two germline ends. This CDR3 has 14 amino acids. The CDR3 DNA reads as TGTGCCAGCTCACCAAAGCGTGGACTTGATACGCAGTATTTT. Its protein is CASSPKRGLDTQYF. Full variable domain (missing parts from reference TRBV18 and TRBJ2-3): NAGVMQNPRHLVRRRGQEARLRCSPMKGHSHVYWYRQLPEEGLKFMVYLQKENIIDESGMPKERFSAEFPKEGPSILRIQQVVRGDSAAYFCASSPKRGLDTQYFGPGTRLTVL.

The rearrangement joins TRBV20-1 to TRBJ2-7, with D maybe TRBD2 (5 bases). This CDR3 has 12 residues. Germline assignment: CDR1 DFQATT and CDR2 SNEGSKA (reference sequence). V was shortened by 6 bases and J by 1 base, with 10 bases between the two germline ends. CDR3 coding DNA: TGCAGTGCCAGCGGAAATTCCTACGAGCAGTACTTC. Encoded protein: CSASGNSYEQYF.

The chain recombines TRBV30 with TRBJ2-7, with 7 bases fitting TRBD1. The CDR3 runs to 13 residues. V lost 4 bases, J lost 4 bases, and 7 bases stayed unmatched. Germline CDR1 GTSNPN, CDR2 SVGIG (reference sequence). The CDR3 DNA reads TGTGCCTGGAATCCGGGACAGACTTACGAGCAGTACTTC. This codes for CAWNPGQTYEQYF.

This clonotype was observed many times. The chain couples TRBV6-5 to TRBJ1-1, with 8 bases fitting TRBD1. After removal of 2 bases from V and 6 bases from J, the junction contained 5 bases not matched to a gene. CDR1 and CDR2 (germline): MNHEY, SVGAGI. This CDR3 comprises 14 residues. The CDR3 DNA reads TGTGCCAGCAGTTACCGGGGACAGGAGGCTGAAGCTTTCTTT. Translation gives CASSYRGQEAEAFF.

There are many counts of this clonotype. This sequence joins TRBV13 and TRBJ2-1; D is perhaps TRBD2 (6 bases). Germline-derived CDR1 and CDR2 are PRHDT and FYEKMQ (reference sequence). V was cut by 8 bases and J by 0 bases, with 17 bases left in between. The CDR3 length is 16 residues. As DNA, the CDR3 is TGTGCCAGCCGGGCGAGTGGGACTCCCTCCTACAATGAGCAGTTCTTC. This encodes CASRASGTPSYNEQFF.